The 32 T cell receptor beta chains given below trace back to one sample, sequenced in a study of blood T cell repertoires in COVID-19. Assay: immunoSEQ multiplex PCR; the TCRdb copy retains only in-frame clones and omits some. The data hold around 190,000 clones, with about four fifths observed a single time. Sequenced material: PBMCs or T cells enriched from blood (not recorded which). Receptors originate from a woman in her twenties or thirties who had recovered from COVID-19.

This rearrangement joins TRBV28 to TRBJ1-3; no firm D call. Trimming cost V 5 bases and J 0 bases, with 5 bases left between them. The CDR3 contains 13 residues. Germline V gene data show CDR1 as MDHEN and CDR2 as SYDVKM. The CDR3 DNA reads TGTGCCAGCAGTACCTACTCTGGAAACACCATATATTTT. As protein: CASSTYSGNTIYF.

A word on this clone: At the DNA level, this CDR3 is encoded by other sequences in the same sample as well. The chain recombines TRBV5-1 with TRBJ1-2, with 7 bases matching TRBD1. J was trimmed by 2 bases and V by 0 bases; bases with no gene match: 4. This CDR3 spans 15 amino acids. Germline V lookup: CDR1 SGHRS, CDR2 YFSETQ. Written as DNA, the CDR3 is TGCGCCAGCAGCTTGGGTTTGGGACAGAACTATGGCTACACCTTC. Translation gives CASSLGLGQNYGYTF.

This chain joins TRBV5-6 and TRBJ1-5, with TRBD1 as a possible D gene (6 bases). This CDR3 is built from 13 residues. Trimming cost V 5 bases and J 6 bases, with 12 bases left between them. Germline-derived CDR1 and CDR2 are SGHDT and YYEEEE. The chain's CDR3 is CASSRFRGQPQHF. The CDR3, as DNA: TGTGCCAGCAGTCGTTTCAGGGGTCAGCCCCAGCATTTT.

This clone was observed a single time. The chain has TRBV11-2 and TRBJ2-2, with D maybe TRBD1 (5 bases). This CDR3 spans 17 amino acids. Between the trimmed V and J ends, which lost 5 bases and 1 base, there was a span of 17 bases. CDR1 SGHAT and CDR2 FQNNGV come from the germline V gene. DNA for the CDR3: TGTGCCAGCAGCCTTAGACCAAGGGGCGGGAACACCGGGGAGCTGTTTTTT. This translates into CASSLRPRGGNTGELFF.

In nucleotides, the CDR3 is TGTGCCAGCAGTTTGACCCCCGGGAGGGTTGGAGAGACCCAGTACTTC. Translating it yields CASSLTPGRVGETQYF. The chain employs TRBV28 and TRBJ2-5, with TRBD2 identical over 8 bases. The V gene end was trimmed by 3 bases and the J gene end by 4 bases; junction bases not matched to a gene: 10. In germline, CDR1 is MDHEN, CDR2 SYDVKM. CDR3 length: 16 amino acids.

The chain recombines TRBV28 with TRBJ2-5, with 12 bases identical to TRBD2. The germline V gene encodes CDR1 MDHEN and CDR2 SYDVKM. The CDR3 is 16 residues long. The trim removed 6 bases at V and 4 bases at J, leaving 9 bases unmatched. Here the CDR3 reads CASSTRLAGAPETQYF. The CDR3 DNA follows: TGTGCCAGCAGCACCCGACTAGCGGGAGCCCCAGAGACCCAGTACTTC.

The V gene is TRBV28, the J gene TRBJ2-7; D ambiguous. CDR3 size: 12 residues. Between the trimmed V and J ends, which lost 5 bases and 3 bases, there was a span of 8 bases. Germline values: CDR1 MDHEN, CDR2 SYDVKM. CDR3 region: CASSKAIYEQYF. DNA for the CDR3: TGTGCCAGCAGTAAAGCCATCTACGAGCAGTACTTC.

The chain couples TRBV6-5 to TRBJ2-1; 10 nucleotides match TRBD2. The J segment lost 5 bases and the V segment lost 9 bases, leaving 7 bases of the junction unmatched. This CDR3 has 14 amino acids. The germline CDR1 and CDR2 sequences are MNHEY and SVGAGI. The CDR3 loop is CASLYSGRHNEQFF. The CDR3 bases are TGTGCCAGTTTGTATAGCGGGAGGCACAATGAGCAGTTCTTC.

The CDR3 is CASSLARGNTEAFF. CDR3 coding DNA: TGCGCCAGCAGCTTGGCCAGGGGGAACACTGAAGCTTTCTTT. The chain carries TRBV5-1 and TRBJ1-1; possible D gene TRBD1, 6 bases. Germline lookup yields CDR1 SGHRS and CDR2 YFSETQ. The CDR3 contains 14 residues. The V and J ends lost 0 bases and 1 base respectively, with 7 bases between them. Full variable domain (rest looked up from reference TRBV5-1 and TRBJ1-1): KAGVTQTPRYLIKTRGQQVTLSCSPISGHRSVSWYQQTPGQGLQFLFEYFSETQRNKGNFPGRFSGRQFSNSRSEMNVSTLELGDSALYLCASSLARGNTEAFFGQGTRLTVV.

This chain uses TRBV6-5 with TRBJ1-5; 8 nucleotides match TRBD1. CDR3 size: 14 residues. The V and J ends lost 10 bases and 2 bases, in that order; junction bases with no gene match: 7. The germline V gene encodes CDR1 MNHEY and CDR2 SVGAGI. CDR3 protein: CATSPGQGNQPQHF. The DNA of the CDR3 is TGTGCCACCTCTCCGGGACAGGGCAATCAGCCCCAGCATTTT.

V usage is TRBV9 and J usage is TRBJ2-1; D might be TRBD2 (6 bases). This CDR3 is built from 15 residues. CDR1 is SGDLS and CDR2 is YYNGEE in the germline V gene. V was shortened by 3 bases and J by 0 bases, with 10 bases between the two germline ends. In DNA form, the CDR3 reads TGTGCCAGCAGCGCGGGGGTCACCTCCTACAATGAGCAGTTCTTC. Translating it yields CASSAGVTSYNEQFF. Full variable domain (rest looked up from reference TRBV9 and TRBJ2-1): DSGVTQTPKHLITATGQRVTLRCSPRSGDLSVYWYQQSLDQGLQFLIQYYNGEERAKGNILERFSAQQFPDLHSELNLSSLELGDSALYFCASSAGVTSYNEQFFGPGTRLTVL.

The chain is built from TRBV27 and TRBJ2-7, with 10 nucleotides matching TRBD2. From germline, CDR1 is MNHEY and CDR2 SMNVEV (reference sequence). The CDR3 has 15 residues. V dropped 8 bases and J dropped 4; count of bases not matched to a gene: 11. The CDR3 coding sequence is TGTGCCAGCGGGCCCTTACTAGCGGGGTCGTACGAGCAGTACTTC. Translating it yields CASGPLLAGSYEQYF.

This clone was seen a handful of times. The chain is built from TRBV5-1 and TRBJ1-1; a possible D gene is TRBD1 (5 bases). V lost 0 bases to trimming and J lost 4 bases, with 10 bases between them. The germline V gene encodes CDR1 SGHRS and CDR2 YFSETQ. CDR3 length: 14 residues. The DNA for the CDR3 is TGCGCCAGCAGCTTGGCACCAGGGTTCACTGAAGCTTTCTTT. This encodes CASSLAPGFTEAFF.

The V and J genes are TRBV18 and TRBJ1-6; D possibly corresponds to TRBD1 (6 bases). Trimming removed 3 bases at V and 15 bases at J, with 15 bases between. The germline gives CDR1 KGHSH, CDR2 LQKENI. This CDR3 comprises 13 residues. The CDR3 region is CASSPLGAGDLHF. Here the CDR3 DNA reads TGTGCCAGCTCACCCCTGGGGGCGGGAGACCTCCACTTT.

The chain has TRBV10-3 and TRBJ2-7, with a possible D match to TRBD2 (5 bases). Germline-derived CDR1 and CDR2 are ENHRY and SYGVKD. Trimming took off 4 bases at V and 0 bases at J, with 7 bases between the two ends. The CDR3 is 13 amino acids. The CDR3, as DNA: TGTGCCATCAGTGGTGGGAGCTCCTACGAGCAGTACGTC. This sequence encodes CAISGGSSYEQYV.

The chain combines TRBV9 with TRBJ2-7, with TRBD2 matching over 9 bases. The V and J ends lost 2 bases and 3 bases, in that order; junction bases with no gene match: 6. The CDR3 length is 15 residues. CDR1 is SGDLS and CDR2 is YYNGEE in the germline V gene. DNA of the CDR3: TGTGCCAGCAGCGTTGAACCTAGCGGGATCTACGAGCAGTACTTC. It codes for CASSVEPSGIYEQYF.

The V call is TRBV5-1, the J call TRBJ1-2; D is perhaps TRBD1 (5 bases). Per the germline V gene, CDR1 is SGHRS and CDR2 is YFSETQ. The CDR3 is 15 amino acids. With 4 bases removed from V and 0 bases from J, the gap between germline ends came to 13 bases. CDR3 sequence (DNA): TGCGCCAGCAGCCCGGGGGGAGTAGCTAACTATGGCTACACCTTC. Amino acid sequence: CASSPGGVANYGYTF.

This clone was recorded at least ten times. The chain recombines TRBV27 with TRBJ1-2; D call uncertain. Germline V gene lookup returns CDR1 MNHEY and CDR2 SMNVEV (reference sequence). The CDR3 has 9 residues. The germline V and J ends were trimmed by 4 bases and 12 bases, with 6 bases remaining between them. CDR3 protein: CASSSGDTF. The CDR3 DNA reads as TGTGCCAGCAGTTCGGGAGACACCTTC.

The genes are TRBV10-2 and TRBJ1-3; D is uncertain. The V end lost 2 bases, the J end lost 3 bases, and 11 bases lay between the germline ends. CDR1 and CDR2 (germline): WSHSY, SAAADI. This CDR3 contains 15 residues. This chain's CDR3 is CASSEPGELGNTIYF. The CDR3 coding sequence is TGCGCCAGCAGTGAGCCCGGAGAACTTGGAAACACCATATATTTT.

The rearrangement links TRBV28 to TRBJ1-5; D is ambiguous. Germline V CDR1 and CDR2: MDHEN, SYDVKM. The length of the CDR3 is 13 residues. The V and J ends lost 8 bases and 7 bases respectively, with 15 bases between them. CDR3 region: CASGYREGQPQHF. CDR3 coding DNA: TGTGCCAGCGGGTATCGGGAGGGACAGCCCCAGCATTTT.

This rearrangement joins TRBV7-2 to TRBJ2-2; D is perhaps TRBD2 (6 bases). V was shortened by 5 bases and J by 0 bases, with 13 bases between the two germline ends. This CDR3 region has 16 residues. CDR1 and CDR2 (germline): SGHTA, FQGNSA. Here the CDR3 DNA reads TGTGCCAGCAGCCTCGGGACTTTCTCGAACACCGGGGAGCTGTTTTTT. As protein: CASSLGTFSNTGELFF.

This rearrangement joins TRBV11-3 to TRBJ1-1; TRBD1 is a possible D gene (6 bases). This CDR3 is built from 14 residues. The germline V gene has CDR1 SGHNT and CDR2 YENEEA. With 5 bases removed from V and 5 bases from J, the gap between germline ends came to 15 bases. The DNA for the CDR3 is TGTGCCAGCAGCCGTACAGGGAGTCCAACTGAAGCTTTCTTT. This translates into CASSRTGSPTEAFF.

The chain couples TRBV2 to TRBJ1-6; D is ambiguous. This CDR3 contains 13 residues. Germline CDR1 and CDR2: SNHLY and FYNNEI. Trimming removed 6 bases at V and 3 bases at J, with 6 bases between. CDR3 coding DNA: TGTGCCAGCAGGCGGGACTATAATTCACCCCTCCACTTT. Protein sequence: CASRRDYNSPLHF.

The rearrangement joins TRBV2 to TRBJ1-6, with a weak D call TRBD1 (6 bases). Trimming pared 1 base from V and 10 bases from J, leaving 11 bases between. Germline values: CDR1 SNHLY, CDR2 FYNNEI. This CDR3 region has 14 residues. The CDR3 bases are TGTGCCAGCAGTGAAGACAGGGTAGGATCACCCCTCCACTTT. It is translated as CASSEDRVGSPLHF.

The chain combines TRBV7-2 with TRBJ2-2; 9 bases line up with TRBD2. Germline CDR1 is SGHTA and CDR2 is FQGNSA. The CDR3 is 16 residues long. The junction had 12 bases not matched to a gene; V was cut back by 7 bases and J by 6 bases. The CDR3 DNA reads as TGTGCCAGCACTCCCCTGGGGAGCGGGGGGTCCGGGGAGCTGTTTTTT. Translated, it gives CASTPLGSGGSGELFF.

This chain joins TRBV7-9 and TRBJ1-3; perhaps TRBD1 as D (6 bases). The CDR3 sequence is 14 residues long. The V gene's germline CDR1 is SEHNR and CDR2 FQNEAQ (reference sequence). The ends were cut back, 2 bases at V and 4 bases at J, with 9 bases in the middle. The CDR3 DNA is TGTGCCAGCAGCTTACCGCAGGGGGGAAACACCATATATTTT. Translated, it gives CASSLPQGGNTIYF.

This sequence joins TRBV11-2 and TRBJ2-5; the match to TRBD2 covers 12 bases. Germline CDR1 SGHAT, CDR2 FQNNGV. CDR3 length equals 16 residues. The J segment lost 5 bases and the V segment lost 1 base, leaving 5 bases of the junction unmatched. CDR3 amino acids: CASSLGLAGAWETQYF. CDR3 in DNA: TGTGCCAGCAGCTTAGGACTAGCGGGGGCCTGGGAGACCCAGTACTTC.

This chain links TRBV28 with TRBJ1-5; D is undetermined. Between the trimmed V and J ends, which lost 3 bases and 7 bases, there was a span of 7 bases. CDR3 size: 12 residues. Germline V gene data show CDR1 as MDHEN and CDR2 as SYDVKM. The CDR3 coding sequence is TGTGCCAGCAGTTTTATCACACAGCCCCAGCATTTT. Translated: CASSFITQPQHF.

The genes are TRBV5-5 and TRBJ1-5; no firm D call. In germline, CDR1 is SGHKS, CDR2 YYEKEE (reference sequence). Trimming stripped 4 bases from V and 1 base from J, with 12 bases between. The CDR3 contains 15 residues. This CDR3 is CASSPSAPSNQPQHF. CDR3 nucleotides: TGTGCCAGCAGCCCGAGTGCACCCAGCAATCAGCCCCAGCATTTT. The variable domain in full, with the rest retrieved from reference TRBV5-5 and TRBJ1-5, is DAGVTQSPTHLIKTRGQQVTLRCSPISGHKSVSWYQQVLGQGPQFIFQYYEKEERGRGNFPDRFSARQFPNYSSELNVNALLLGDSALYLCASSPSAPSNQPQHFGDGTRLSIL.

This chain uses TRBV3-1 (or the pseudogene TRBV3-2) with TRBJ2-7; 8 bases agree with TRBD1. Germline V gene sequence: CDR1 LGHDT, CDR2 YNNKEL (reference sequence). This CDR3 comprises 14 residues. Trimming at V came to 2 bases and at J to 6 bases, leaving 6 bases not matched to a gene. This CDR3 reads CASSQTGTGVEQYF. CDR3 nucleotide sequence: TGTGCCAGCAGCCAAACAGGGACAGGAGTCGAGCAGTACTTC.

A few counts support this clone. The chain employs TRBV3-1 (or the pseudogene TRBV3-2) and TRBJ1-2; no clear D. This CDR3 is 15 amino acids long. Between the trimmed V and J ends, which lost 2 bases and 2 bases, there was a span of 12 bases. From germline, CDR1 is LGHDT and CDR2 YNNKEL (reference sequence). Written as DNA, the CDR3 is TGTGCCAGCAGCCAAAATGGCATGAGGAACTATGGCTACACCTTC. It yields the protein CASSQNGMRNYGYTF.

The chain carries TRBV11-2 and TRBJ1-2; a possible D gene is TRBD1 (6 bases). The ends were cut back, 5 bases at V and 3 bases at J, with 19 bases in the middle. Per germline, CDR1 SGHAT and CDR2 FQNNGV. The CDR3 is 16 amino acids. The CDR3 here is CASSPRGQIFDYGYTF. The DNA of the CDR3 is TGTGCCAGCAGCCCTCGAGGACAGATTTTCGACTATGGCTACACCTTC.